These 18 T cell receptor beta chains were sequenced from one sample in a study of early T cells in non-severe SARS-CoV-2 infection. Each CDR3 protein gets one entry after TCRdb re-called the 5' RACE reads with MiXCR. This table has 75,000 to 95,000 distinct CDR3 sequences, roughly 17% appearing once. This specimen was whole blood, taken at baseline. These receptor sequences come from an adult who was a healthcare worker with PCR-confirmed SARS-CoV-2 infection or an uninfected control (not recorded which).

The chain combines TRBV18 with TRBJ1-5, with 8 bases aligning to TRBD1. The CDR3 length is 16 residues. V lost 4 bases, J lost 4 bases, and 9 bases stayed unmatched. The germline V gene has CDR1 KGHSH and CDR2 LQKENI. The CDR3 region is CASSQAPGGGNQPQHF. DNA for the CDR3: TGTGCCAGCTCACAGGCCCCAGGGGGCGGGAATCAGCCCCAGCATTTT.

Ten or more counts support this clonotype. At one boundary the junction diverges from the germline segment, which might be a read error. The rearrangement links TRBV7-9 to TRBJ2-3; D uncertain. Germline V gene data show CDR1 as SEHNR and CDR2 as FQNEAQ (reference sequence). This CDR3 region has 12 residues. The CDR3: CASSLGTDTQYF. CDR3 sequence (DNA): TGCGCCAGCAGCCTCGGGACAGATACGCAGTATTTT.

The CDR3: CASLSPGTSGFEQFF. The CDR3, as DNA: TGTGCCAGCTTAAGTCCCGGGACTAGCGGGTTTGAGCAGTTCTTC. The chain uses TRBV7-9 and TRBJ2-1; 12 bases agree with TRBD2. This CDR3 comprises 15 residues. CDR1 and CDR2 from the germline V gene are SEHNR and FQNEAQ (reference sequence). V was pared by 8 bases and J by 9 bases, with 11 bases of the junction left unmatched.

The V call is TRBV28, the J call TRBJ2-3, with 12 bases matching TRBD2. The V gene end was trimmed by 6 bases and the J gene end by 5 bases; junction bases not matched to a gene: 12. CDR3 length: 17 amino acids. Germline CDR1 MDHEN, CDR2 SYDVKM. The CDR3: CASSLDLAGGPEDTQYF. For the CDR3, the DNA is TGTGCCAGCAGCCTAGACCTAGCGGGAGGGCCGGAAGATACGCAGTATTTT.

The chain links TRBV10-3 to TRBJ2-7, with 11 bases identical to TRBD2. Germline V gene sequence: CDR1 ENHRY, CDR2 SYGVKD. The CDR3 totals 16 residues. The trim removed 2 bases at V and 6 bases at J, leaving 9 bases unmatched. DNA for the CDR3: TGTGCCATCAGTGAGCCGCTTCTAGCGGGAGGAAGCGAGCAGTACTTC. Its protein product is CAISEPLLAGGSEQYF.

This clonotype was observed a handful of times. The CDR3 sequence is CASSIDRDTEAFF. The CDR3 coding sequence is TGTGCCAGCAGTATCGACAGGGACACTGAAGCTTTCTTT. The chain combines TRBV6-1 with TRBJ1-1; 7 bases are shared with TRBD1. The CDR3 length is 13 residues. Unmatched junction bases numbered 3, after V lost 5 bases and J lost 3 bases. CDR1 and CDR2 (germline): MNHNS, SASEGT.

V and J are TRBV12-3 or TRBV12-4 and TRBJ2-7; 12 nucleotides align to TRBD1. With V trimmed by 5 bases and J by 7 bases, 12 bases remained unmatched. The length of the CDR3 is 16 residues. This chain's CDR3 is CASSHTSGQGAWEQYF. The CDR3 DNA reads as TGTGCCAGCAGTCACACATCGGGACAGGGGGCTTGGGAGCAGTACTTC.

V gene TRBV25-1 combines with J gene TRBJ2-3; no definite D call. Trimming pared 0 bases from V and 4 bases from J, leaving 8 bases between. CDR3 size: 14 residues. Germline V gene lookup returns CDR1 MGHDK and CDR2 SYGVNS. CDR3: CASSEYGFADTQYF. The DNA for the CDR3 is TGTGCCAGCAGTGAATATGGGTTCGCAGATACGCAGTATTTT.

This clonotype was seen many times. The CDR3 is CSAREAVTGELFF. Written as DNA, the CDR3 is TGCAGTGCTAGAGAGGCTGTCACCGGGGAGCTGTTTTTT. J is TRBJ2-2 and V is TRBV20-1; D not resolved. Germline V lookup: CDR1 DFQATT, CDR2 SNEGSKA (reference sequence). The CDR3 runs to 13 residues. V was cut by 0 bases and J by 4 bases, with 6 bases left in between.

This clonotype has a handful of counts. This rearrangement joins TRBV20-1 to TRBJ1-1; D unclear. V was pared by 3 bases and J by 1 base, with 9 bases between. The CDR3 is 13 residues long. Germline loops: CDR1 DFQATT, CDR2 SNEGSKA (reference sequence). The CDR3: CSARVQPNTEAFF. The CDR3 region has the DNA TGCAGTGCTAGGGTCCAGCCGAACACTGAAGCTTTCTTT.

The rearrangement uses TRBV5-1 and TRBJ1-2, with TRBD1 identical over 7 bases. The CDR3 runs to 14 residues. The V and J ends lost 3 bases and 3 bases, in that order; junction bases with no gene match: 5. Germline V gene lookup returns CDR1 SGHRS and CDR2 YFSETQ. The CDR3 DNA is TGCGCCAGCAGCTGGACAGGAGTCTACTATGGCTACACCTTC. It is translated as CASSWTGVYYGYTF.

This clonotype was seen a few times. The chain uses TRBV5-5 and TRBJ2-1, with 8 bases aligning to TRBD2. Per germline, CDR1 SGHKS and CDR2 YYEKEE (reference sequence). The CDR3 is 16 amino acids. The V gene end was trimmed by 4 bases and the J gene end by 3 bases; junction bases not matched to a gene: 9. DNA for the CDR3: TGTGCCAGCAGCCCGGACTTAGCGGGATTCTACAATGAGCAGTTCTTC. Translation: CASSPDLAGFYNEQFF.

This clonotype was found many times. The J gene is TRBJ1-5, the V gene TRBV7-2; D is undetermined. Trimming shortened V by 5 bases and J by 3 bases, and 17 bases separated the two germline ends. Per the germline V gene, CDR1 is SGHTA and CDR2 is FQGNSA. CDR3 length: 16 residues. The CDR3 here is CASSKEGALTNQPQHF. Written as DNA, the CDR3 is TGTGCCAGCAGCAAGGAGGGAGCCCTAACCAATCAGCCCCAGCATTTT.

V is TRBV7-8 and J is TRBJ2-3; TRBD1 agrees at 7 bases. This CDR3 is 16 amino acids long. V shed 4 bases, J shed 1 base, and the junction held 8 bases outside the gene matches. Germline CDR1 and CDR2: SGHVS and FQNEAQ. As DNA, the CDR3 is TGTGCCAGCAGCTGGTCCCGTGACAGGGGCACAGATACGCAGTATTTT. This encodes CASSWSRDRGTDTQYF.

This rearrangement joins TRBV4-2 to TRBJ2-7, with TRBD2 identical over 9 bases. CDR1 and CDR2 (germline): LGHNA, YNFKEQ. This CDR3 region has 15 residues. V lost 1 base and J lost 0; bases outside the gene matches: 1. The CDR3 DNA reads TGTGCCAGCAGCCAAGGAGCGGGAGGCTCCTACGAGCAGTACTTC. Translated: CASSQGAGGSYEQYF.

The chain employs TRBV11-1 and TRBJ2-7; D unresolved. Trimming cost V 1 base and J 3 bases, with 7 bases left between them. Germline lookup yields CDR1 SGHAT and CDR2 FQDESV (reference sequence). The CDR3 has 13 amino acids. The CDR3 is CASSLDPGYEQYF. The CDR3 nucleotides read TGTGCCAGCAGCTTAGATCCGGGCTACGAGCAGTACTTC. Variable domain in full (rest from reference TRBV11-1 and TRBJ2-7): EAEVAQSPRYKITEKSQAVAFWCDPISGHATLYWYRQILGQGPELLVQFQDESVVDDSQLPKDRFSAERLKGVDSTLKIQPAELGDSAMYLCASSLDPGYEQYFGPGTRLTVT.

V is TRBV20-1 and J is TRBJ2-4; 8 bases agree with TRBD2. The germline V gene encodes CDR1 DFQATT and CDR2 SNEGSKA (reference sequence). V was clipped by 0 bases and J by 1 base; unmatched bases: 8. The CDR3 covers 17 residues. In nucleotides, the CDR3 is TGCAGTGCTAGAGATCTGCGGGGGGCTGGGGCCAAAAACATTCAGTACTTC. Its protein product is CSARDLRGAGAKNIQYF.

The chain couples TRBV12-3 or TRBV12-4 to TRBJ2-3; D possibly corresponds to TRBD1 (5 bases). This CDR3 has 12 residues. The V end was cut by 6 bases, the J end by 8 bases, with 12 bases between. CDR3 nucleotide sequence: TGTGCCAGCAGAGCAGGGATCGGTACGCAGTATTTT. Protein sequence: CASRAGIGTQYF.